This is a list of T cell receptor beta chains from one sample in a study of CXCR3 chemokines and chemotherapy response in bladder cancer. One entry per CDR3 protein, called by TCRdb with MiXCR from the PCR reads. Counted here are approximately 12,000 distinct CDR3 sequences, roughly 12% occurring once; the ten biggest clones make up more than 25%. Sampling was carried out from a patient whose treatment included neoadjuvant chemotherapy. The receptors come from a human donor with bladder cancer that did not respond to neoadjuvant chemotherapy. The CDR3 runs from the conserved cysteine through the conserved F or W. D genes are given only for firm matches. Size values are once, few and many counts, or a class for expanded clones, and some rows have none.

D gene: .; V gene: TRBV12-3/TRBV12-4; J gene: TRBJ2-2; clone size: many; CDR3 DNA: TGTGCCAGCAGTGGCCCTCCGAACACCGGGGAGCTGTTTTTT; CDR3 protein: CASSGPPNTGELFF
D gene: .; V gene: TRBV6-5; J gene: TRBJ1-1; clone size: medium-sized; CDR3 DNA: TGTGCCAGCAGTTACATGGGGGGGCAAACTGAAGCTTTCTTT; CDR3 protein: CASSYMGGQTEAFF
D gene: .; V gene: TRBV6-5; J gene: TRBJ1-1; clone size: many; CDR3 DNA: TGTGCCAGCAGTTACTCCCGGTCAGGGGACACTGAAGCTTTCTTT; CDR3 protein: CASSYSRSGDTEAFF
D gene: .; V gene: TRBV27; J gene: TRBJ2-2; clone size: .; CDR3 DNA: TGTGCCAGCAGTTTCTTTTCCGGGACCTCGAAGACCGGGGAGCTGTTTTTT; CDR3 protein: CASSFFSGTSKTGELFF
D gene: .; V gene: TRBV20-1; J gene: TRBJ1-3; clone size: .; CDR3 DNA: TGCAGTGCTAGTCAGCGAGGGACTGGAAACACCATATATTTT; CDR3 protein: CSASQRGTGNTIYF
D gene: .; V gene: TRBV6-1; J gene: TRBJ2-7; clone size: many; CDR3 DNA: TGTGCCGCCGACAGGCCCCTCTCCTACGAGCAGTACTTC; CDR3 protein: CAADRPLSYEQYF
D gene: .; V gene: TRBV11-1; J gene: TRBJ2-3; clone size: many; CDR3 DNA: TGTGCCAGCAGGGCGGCCGCAGATACGCAGTATTTT; CDR3 protein: CASRAAADTQYF
D gene: .; V gene: TRBV18; J gene: TRBJ2-1; clone size: many; CDR3 DNA: TGTGCCAGCTCACCACGACAGAACGATGAGCAGTTCTTC; CDR3 protein: CASSPRQNDEQFF
D gene: .; V gene: TRBV6-1; J gene: TRBJ1-2; clone size: medium-sized; CDR3 DNA: TGTGCCAGCCACGTGGGCGGGGTTGGCTACACCTTC; CDR3 protein: CASHVGGVGYTF
D gene: .; V gene: TRBV6-5; J gene: TRBJ1-4; clone size: .; CDR3 DNA: TGTGCCAGCAGTTACTCGATTCCAGGTTCTACTGAAAAACTGTTTTTT; CDR3 protein: CASSYSIPGSTEKLFF
D gene: TRBD2; V gene: TRBV12-5; J gene: TRBJ2-3; clone size: once; CDR3 DNA: TGTGCTAGTGGTTTGGGAGGGCGTGCGGGGGGGCGCACAGATACGCAGTATTTT; CDR3 protein: CASGLGGRAGGRTDTQYF
D gene: .; V gene: TRBV12-3/TRBV12-4; J gene: TRBJ2-1; clone size: many; CDR3 DNA: TGTGCCAGCAGGTTTGAAGGAAATGAGCAGTTCTTC; CDR3 protein: CASRFEGNEQFF
D gene: .; V gene: TRBV7-9; J gene: TRBJ1-2; clone size: few; CDR3 DNA: TGTGCCAGCAGTCCTAATCCAGGACATTCCTCCGGCTACACCTTC; CDR3 protein: CASSPNPGHSSGYTF
D gene: TRBD1; V gene: TRBV6-1; J gene: TRBJ1-3; clone size: many; CDR3 DNA: TGTGCCAGCAGTGCTACCGGGACAGGGGGTAGTGGAAACACCATATATTTT; CDR3 protein: CASSATGTGGSGNTIYF
D gene: .; V gene: TRBV6-2/TRBV6-3; J gene: TRBJ1-4; clone size: many; CDR3 DNA: TGTGCCAGCAGAGAGAGACAGTCGAGTAGGGAAAAACTGTTTTTT; CDR3 protein: CASRERQSSREKLFF
D gene: .; V gene: TRBV19; J gene: TRBJ2-2; clone size: many; CDR3 DNA: TGTGCCAGTAGTATAAAGACAGGCCTCGTAGCCGGGGAGCTGTTTTTT; CDR3 protein: CASSIKTGLVAGELFF
D gene: TRBD1; V gene: TRBV6-6; J gene: TRBJ1-1; clone size: many; CDR3 DNA: TGTGCCAGCAGCCTCGAACAGGGGCGGGAGAACACTGAAGCTTTCTTT; CDR3 protein: CASSLEQGRENTEAFF
D gene: .; V gene: TRBV6-5; J gene: TRBJ1-5; clone size: many; CDR3 DNA: TGTGCCAGCAGTTACCCCCAGGGGCCCCAGCATTTT; CDR3 protein: CASSYPQGPQHF
D gene: TRBD2; V gene: TRBV20-1; J gene: TRBJ2-1; clone size: few; CDR3 DNA: TGCAGTGCACCGATTGGACTAGCGGGCTACAATGAGCAGTTCTTC; CDR3 protein: CSAPIGLAGYNEQFF
D gene: .; V gene: TRBV10-3; J gene: TRBJ1-2; clone size: medium-sized; CDR3 DNA: TGTGCCATCAGTGGGGAAGGGAACTATGGCTACACCTTC; CDR3 protein: CAISGEGNYGYTF
D gene: .; V gene: TRBV7-9; J gene: TRBJ1-3; clone size: many; CDR3 DNA: TGTGCCAGCAGCCCACGCCGCTCTGGAAACACCATATATTTT; CDR3 protein: CASSPRRSGNTIYF
D gene: .; V gene: TRBV6-1; J gene: TRBJ2-1; clone size: medium-sized; CDR3 DNA: TGTGCCAGCAGTGAAGGGTATGGGGACACTACGCAGAATGAGCAGTTCTTC; CDR3 protein: CASSEGYGDTTQNEQFF
D gene: TRBD2; V gene: TRBV29-1; J gene: TRBJ2-5; clone size: many; CDR3 DNA: TGCAGCGTTGAGCGGGGACTACAAGAGACCCAGTACTTC; CDR3 protein: CSVERGLQETQYF